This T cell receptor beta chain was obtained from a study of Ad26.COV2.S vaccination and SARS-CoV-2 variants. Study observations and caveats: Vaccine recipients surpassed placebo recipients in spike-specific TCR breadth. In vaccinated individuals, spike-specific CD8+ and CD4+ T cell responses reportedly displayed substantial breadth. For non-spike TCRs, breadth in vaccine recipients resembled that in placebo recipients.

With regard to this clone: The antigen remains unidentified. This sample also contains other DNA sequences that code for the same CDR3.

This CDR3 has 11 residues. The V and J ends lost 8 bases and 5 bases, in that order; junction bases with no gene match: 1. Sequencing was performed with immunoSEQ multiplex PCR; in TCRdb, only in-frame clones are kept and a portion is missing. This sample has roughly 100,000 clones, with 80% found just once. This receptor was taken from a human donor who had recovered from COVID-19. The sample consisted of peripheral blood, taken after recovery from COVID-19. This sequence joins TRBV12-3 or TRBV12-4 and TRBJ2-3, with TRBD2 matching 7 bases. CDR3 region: CASWGGDTQYF. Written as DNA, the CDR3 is TGTGCCAGCTGGGGGGGAGATACGCAGTATTTT.